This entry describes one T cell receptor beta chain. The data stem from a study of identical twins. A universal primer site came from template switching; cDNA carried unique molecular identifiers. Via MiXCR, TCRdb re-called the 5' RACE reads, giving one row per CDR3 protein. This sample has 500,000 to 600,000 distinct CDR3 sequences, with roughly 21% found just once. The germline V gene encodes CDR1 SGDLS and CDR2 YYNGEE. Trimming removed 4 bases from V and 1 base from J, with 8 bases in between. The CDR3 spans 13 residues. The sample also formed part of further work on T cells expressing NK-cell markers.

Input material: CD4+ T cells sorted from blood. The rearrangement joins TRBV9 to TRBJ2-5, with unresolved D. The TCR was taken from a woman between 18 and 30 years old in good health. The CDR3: CASSLHFQETQYF. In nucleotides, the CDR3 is TGTGCCAGCAGCCTACATTTCCAAGAGACCCAGTACTTC.